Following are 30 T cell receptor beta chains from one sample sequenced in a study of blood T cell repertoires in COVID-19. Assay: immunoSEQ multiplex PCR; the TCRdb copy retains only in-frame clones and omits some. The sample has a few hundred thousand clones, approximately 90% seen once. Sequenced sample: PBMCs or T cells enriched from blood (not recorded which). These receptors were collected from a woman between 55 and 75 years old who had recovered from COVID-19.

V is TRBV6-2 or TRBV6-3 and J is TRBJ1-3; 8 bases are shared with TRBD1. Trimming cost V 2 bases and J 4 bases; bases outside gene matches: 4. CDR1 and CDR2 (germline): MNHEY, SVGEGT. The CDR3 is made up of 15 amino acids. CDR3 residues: CASSYLGQGGNTIYF. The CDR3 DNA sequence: TGTGCCAGCAGTTACCTCGGACAGGGCGGAAACACCATATATTTT.

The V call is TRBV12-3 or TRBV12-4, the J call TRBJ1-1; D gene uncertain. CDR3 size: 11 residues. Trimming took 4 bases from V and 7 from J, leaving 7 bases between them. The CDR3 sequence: CASSWGVEAFF. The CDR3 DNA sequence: TGTGCCAGCAGTTGGGGAGTTGAAGCTTTCTTT.

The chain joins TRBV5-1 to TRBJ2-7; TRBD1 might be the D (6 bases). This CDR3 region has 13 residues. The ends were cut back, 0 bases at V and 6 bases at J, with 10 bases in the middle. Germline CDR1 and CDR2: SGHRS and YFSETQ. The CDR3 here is CASSLGGPAEQYF. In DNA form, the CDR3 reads TGCGCCAGCAGCTTGGGGGGGCCTGCCGAGCAGTACTTC.

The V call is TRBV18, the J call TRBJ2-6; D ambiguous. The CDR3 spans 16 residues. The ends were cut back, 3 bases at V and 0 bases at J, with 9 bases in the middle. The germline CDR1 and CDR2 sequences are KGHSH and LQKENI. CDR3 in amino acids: CASSPIDNSGANVLTF. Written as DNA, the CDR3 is TGTGCCAGCTCACCGATAGACAACTCTGGGGCCAACGTCCTGACTTTC.

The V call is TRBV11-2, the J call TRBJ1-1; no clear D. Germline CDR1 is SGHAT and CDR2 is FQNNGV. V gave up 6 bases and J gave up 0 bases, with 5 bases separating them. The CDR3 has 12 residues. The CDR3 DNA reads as TGTGCCAGCAGTCCGGTGAACACTGAAGCTTTCTTT. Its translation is CASSPVNTEAFF.

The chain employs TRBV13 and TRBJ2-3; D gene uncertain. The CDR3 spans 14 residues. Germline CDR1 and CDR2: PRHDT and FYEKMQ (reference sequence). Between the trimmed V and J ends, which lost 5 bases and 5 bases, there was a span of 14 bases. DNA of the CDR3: TGTGCCAGCAGCCCCGAGCTAGGAGAAGATACGCAGTATTTT. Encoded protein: CASSPELGEDTQYF.

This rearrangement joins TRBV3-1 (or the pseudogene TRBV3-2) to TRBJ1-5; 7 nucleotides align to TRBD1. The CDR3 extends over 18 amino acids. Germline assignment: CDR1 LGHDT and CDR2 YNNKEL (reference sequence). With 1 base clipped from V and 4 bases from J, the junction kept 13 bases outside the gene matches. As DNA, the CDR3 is TGTGCCAGCAGCCAAGCCCACCCCCGGGACAGCGGGAATCAGCCCCAGCATTTT. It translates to CASSQAHPRDSGNQPQHF.

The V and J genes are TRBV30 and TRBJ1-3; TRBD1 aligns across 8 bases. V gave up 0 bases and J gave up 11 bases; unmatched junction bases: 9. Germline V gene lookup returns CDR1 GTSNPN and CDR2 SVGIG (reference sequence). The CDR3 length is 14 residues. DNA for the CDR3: TGTGCCTGGAGTGTATCTACAGGGGGAGTCCCCATATATTTT. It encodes CAWSVSTGGVPIYF.

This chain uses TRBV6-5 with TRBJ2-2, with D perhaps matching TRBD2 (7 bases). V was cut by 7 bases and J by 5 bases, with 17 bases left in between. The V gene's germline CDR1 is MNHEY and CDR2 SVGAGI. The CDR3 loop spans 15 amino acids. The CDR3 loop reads CASTYGGLRTGELFF. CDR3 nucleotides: TGTGCCAGCACGTACGGGGGGCTGAGGACCGGGGAGCTGTTTTTT.

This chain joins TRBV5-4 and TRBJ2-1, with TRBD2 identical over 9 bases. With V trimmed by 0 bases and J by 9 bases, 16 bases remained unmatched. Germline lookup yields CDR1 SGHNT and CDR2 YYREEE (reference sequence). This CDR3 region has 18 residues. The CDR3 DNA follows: TGTGCCAGCAGCTTGGCCGGAACTAGCGGGTCAGGCAAGATTGAGCAGTTCTTC. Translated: CASSLAGTSGSGKIEQFF. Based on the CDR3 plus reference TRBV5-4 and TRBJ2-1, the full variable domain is ETGVTQSPTHLIKTRGQQVTLRCSSQSGHNTVSWYQQALGQGPQFIFQYYREEENGRGNFPPRFSGLQFPNYSSELNVNALELDDSALYLCASSLAGTSGSGKIEQFFGPGTRLTVL.

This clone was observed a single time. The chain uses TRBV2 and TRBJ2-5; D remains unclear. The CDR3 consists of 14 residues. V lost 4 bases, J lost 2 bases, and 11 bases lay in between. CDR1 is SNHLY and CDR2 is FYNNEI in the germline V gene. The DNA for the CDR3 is TGTGCCAGCAGTGGACATGGGCAGCAAGAGACCCAGTACTTC. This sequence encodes CASSGHGQQETQYF. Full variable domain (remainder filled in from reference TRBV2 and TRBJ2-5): EPEVTQTPSHQVTQMGQEVILRCVPISNHLYFYWYRQILGQKVEFLVSFYNNEISEKSEIFDDQFSVERPDGSNFTLKIRSTKLEDSAMYFCASSGHGQQETQYFGPGTRLLVL.

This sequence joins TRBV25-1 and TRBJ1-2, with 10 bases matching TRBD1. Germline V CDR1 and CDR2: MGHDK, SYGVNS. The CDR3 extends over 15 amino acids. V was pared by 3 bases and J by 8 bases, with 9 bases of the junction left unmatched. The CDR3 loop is CASSDFRDRGYGYTF. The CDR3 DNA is TGTGCCAGCAGTGATTTCCGGGACAGGGGTTACGGCTACACCTTC.

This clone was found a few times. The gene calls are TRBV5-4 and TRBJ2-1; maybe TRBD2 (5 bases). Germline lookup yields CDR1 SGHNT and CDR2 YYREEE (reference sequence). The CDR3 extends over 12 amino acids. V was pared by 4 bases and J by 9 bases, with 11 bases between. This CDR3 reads CASSLAPSEQFF. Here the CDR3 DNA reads TGTGCCAGCAGCCTAGCCCCAAGTGAGCAGTTCTTC.

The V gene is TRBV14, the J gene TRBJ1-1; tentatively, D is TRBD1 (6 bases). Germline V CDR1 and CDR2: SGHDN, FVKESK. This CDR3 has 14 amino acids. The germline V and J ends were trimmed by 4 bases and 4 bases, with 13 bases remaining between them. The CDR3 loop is CASSRKGGSTEAFF. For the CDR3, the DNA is TGTGCCAGCAGCCGTAAGGGGGGGAGCACTGAAGCTTTCTTT.

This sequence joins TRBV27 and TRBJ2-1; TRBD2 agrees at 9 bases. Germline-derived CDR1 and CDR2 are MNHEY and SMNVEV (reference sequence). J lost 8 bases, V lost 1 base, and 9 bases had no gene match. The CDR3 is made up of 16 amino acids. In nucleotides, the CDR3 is TGTGCCAGCAGTTTATGGGCGGGGGGGCGTGTTTATGAGCAGTTCTTC. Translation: CASSLWAGGRVYEQFF.

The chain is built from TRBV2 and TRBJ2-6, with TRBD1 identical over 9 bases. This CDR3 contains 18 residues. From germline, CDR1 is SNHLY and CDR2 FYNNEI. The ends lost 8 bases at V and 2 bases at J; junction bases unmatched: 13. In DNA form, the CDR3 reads TGTGCCAGCGGTTTCGAGGACAGGGGAGGCCCTGGGGCCAACGTCCTGACTTTC. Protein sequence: CASGFEDRGGPGANVLTF.

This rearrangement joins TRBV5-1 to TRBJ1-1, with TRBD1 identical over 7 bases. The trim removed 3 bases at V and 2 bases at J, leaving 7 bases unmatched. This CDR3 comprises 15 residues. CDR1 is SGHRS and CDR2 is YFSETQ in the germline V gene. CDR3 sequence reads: CASSWGTETNTEAFF. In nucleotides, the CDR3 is TGCGCCAGCAGCTGGGGGACAGAGACTAACACTGAAGCTTTCTTT.

CDR3 protein: CASVTGGTSNQPQHF. In DNA, the CDR3 is TGTGCCAGCGTTACAGGGGGCACCAGCAATCAGCCCCAGCATTTT. The gene calls are TRBV19 and TRBJ1-5, with 9 bases aligning to TRBD1. Germline trimming cut 9 bases from V and 1 base from J; bases unmatched to any gene: 7. Germline V gene lookup returns CDR1 LNHDA and CDR2 SQIVND (reference sequence). The CDR3 is 15 residues long.

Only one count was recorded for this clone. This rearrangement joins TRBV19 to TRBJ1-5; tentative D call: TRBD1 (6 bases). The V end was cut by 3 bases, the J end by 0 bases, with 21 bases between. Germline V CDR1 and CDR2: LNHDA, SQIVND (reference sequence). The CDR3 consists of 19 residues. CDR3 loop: CASSIRSGQRLYSNQPQHF. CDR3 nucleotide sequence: TGTGCCAGTAGTATCCGATCAGGACAGCGACTTTATAGCAATCAGCCCCAGCATTTT. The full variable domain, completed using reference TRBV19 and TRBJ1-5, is DGGITQSPKYLFRKEGQNVTLSCEQNLNHDAMYWYRQDPGQGLRLIYYSQIVNDFQKGDIAEGYSVSREKKESFPLTVTSAQKNPTAFYLCASSIRSGQRLYSNQPQHFGDGTRLSIL.

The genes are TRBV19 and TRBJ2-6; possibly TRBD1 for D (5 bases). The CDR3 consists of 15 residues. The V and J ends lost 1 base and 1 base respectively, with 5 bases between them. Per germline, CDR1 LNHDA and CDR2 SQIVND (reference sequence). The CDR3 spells CASSIAGSGANVLTF. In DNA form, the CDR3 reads TGTGCCAGTAGTATAGCAGGGTCTGGGGCCAACGTCCTGACTTTC.

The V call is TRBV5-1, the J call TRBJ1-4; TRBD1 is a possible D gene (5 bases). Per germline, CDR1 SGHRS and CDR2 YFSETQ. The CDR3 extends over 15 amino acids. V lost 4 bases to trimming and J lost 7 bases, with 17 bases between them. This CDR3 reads CASSLVEGRGEKLFF. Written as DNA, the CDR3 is TGCGCCAGCAGCCTCGTGGAGGGAAGGGGTGAAAAACTGTTTTTT.

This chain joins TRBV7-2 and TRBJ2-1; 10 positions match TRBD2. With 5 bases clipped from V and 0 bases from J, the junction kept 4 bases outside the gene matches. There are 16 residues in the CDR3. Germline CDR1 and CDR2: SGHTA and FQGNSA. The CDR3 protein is CASSQRGGPSYNEQFF. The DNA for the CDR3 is TGTGCCAGCAGCCAGCGGGGGGGCCCCTCCTACAATGAGCAGTTCTTC.

CDR3: CASSPLGGVIGELFF. In nucleotides, the CDR3 is TGTGCCAGCAGCCCGCTAGGGGGGGTAATCGGGGAGCTGTTTTTT. The rearrangement joins TRBV3-1 (or the pseudogene TRBV3-2) to TRBJ2-2; weak D call: TRBD2 (7 bases). V was cut by 4 bases and J by 7 bases, with 16 bases left in between. CDR3 length: 15 amino acids. Looked up from germline, CDR1 is LGHDT and CDR2 is YNNKEL (reference sequence).

The CDR3 loop is CASSPEGIDSTYEQYF. The CDR3 DNA follows: TGCGCCAGCAGCCCAGAAGGCATAGACAGTACCTACGAGCAGTACTTC. The J gene is TRBJ2-7, the V gene TRBV4-1, with D perhaps matching TRBD1 (5 bases). Germline values: CDR1 MGHRA, CDR2 YSYEKL. V lost 4 bases to trimming and J lost 2 bases, with 18 bases between them. The CDR3 is 16 amino acids.

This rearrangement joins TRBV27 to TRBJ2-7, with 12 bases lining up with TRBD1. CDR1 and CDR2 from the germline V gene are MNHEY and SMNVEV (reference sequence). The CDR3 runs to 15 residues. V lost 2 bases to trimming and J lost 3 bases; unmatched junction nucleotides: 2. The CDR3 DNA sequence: TGTGCCAGCAGTTTAGGGACAGGGGGCGGCTACGAGCAGTACGTC. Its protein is CASSLGTGGGYEQYV.

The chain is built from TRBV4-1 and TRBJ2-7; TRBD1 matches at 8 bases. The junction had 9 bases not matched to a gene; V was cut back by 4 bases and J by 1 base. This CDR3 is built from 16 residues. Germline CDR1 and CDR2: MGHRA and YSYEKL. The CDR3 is CASSPGQARASYEQYF. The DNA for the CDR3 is TGCGCCAGCAGCCCGGGACAGGCGAGGGCTTCCTACGAGCAGTACTTC.

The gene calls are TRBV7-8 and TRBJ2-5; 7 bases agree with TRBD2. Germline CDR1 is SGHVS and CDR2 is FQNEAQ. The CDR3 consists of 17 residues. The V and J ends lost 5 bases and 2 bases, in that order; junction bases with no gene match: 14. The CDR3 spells CASSPAWRGKPQETQYF. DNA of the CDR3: TGTGCCAGCAGCCCCGCATGGCGGGGGAAACCTCAAGAGACCCAGTACTTC.

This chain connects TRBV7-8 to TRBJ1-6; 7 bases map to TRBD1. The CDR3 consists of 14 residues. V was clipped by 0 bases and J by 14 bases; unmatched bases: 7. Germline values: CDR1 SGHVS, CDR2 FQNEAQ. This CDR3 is CASSLATTGRTLHF. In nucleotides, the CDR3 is TGTGCCAGCAGCTTAGCCACGACAGGGCGTACCCTCCACTTT.

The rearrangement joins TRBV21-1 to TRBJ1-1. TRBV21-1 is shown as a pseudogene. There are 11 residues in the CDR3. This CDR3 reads CAILRPGGAFF. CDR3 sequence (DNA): TGTGCCATACTTCGACCTGGCGGAGCTTTCTTT.

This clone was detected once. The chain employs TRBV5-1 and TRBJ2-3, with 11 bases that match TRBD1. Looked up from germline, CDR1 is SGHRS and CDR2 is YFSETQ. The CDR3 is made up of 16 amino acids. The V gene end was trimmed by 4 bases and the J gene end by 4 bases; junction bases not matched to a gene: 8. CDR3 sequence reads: CASSPGTGGPADTQYF. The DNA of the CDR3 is TGCGCCAGCAGCCCCGGGACAGGGGGTCCCGCAGATACGCAGTATTTT.